A selection of T cell receptor beta chains follows, all from one sample in a study of blood T cell dynamics during melanoma immunotherapy. Produced via immunoSEQ multiplex PCR; TCRdb's table is partial and in-frame only. The sample lists more than 15,000 clones, 75% to 85% occurring once. Material: blood, obtained from a patient treated with checkpoint blockade. Every receptor here comes from a human donor with melanoma. CDR3s include the opening cysteine and the closing phenylalanine or tryptophan. The order of the fields is V gene, clone size, J gene, D gene, CDR3 protein. The D gene is left open where the match is weak. Part of the rows lack a size; the others show once, few, many or a class for expanded clones.

>TRBV7-2|NA|TRBJ1-1|NA
CASSLLRGAGEAFF
>TRBV27|NA|TRBJ2-1|NA
CASSPRDIYNEQFF
>TRBV28|NA|TRBJ2-7|TRBD2
CASSLAGLAGVYEQYF
>TRBV5-6|NA|TRBJ1-1|TRBD1
CASSLQGGNTEAFF
>TRBV2|NA|TRBJ1-1|NA
CASSVGELEAFF
>TRBV6-5|NA|TRBJ2-1|TRBD1
CASSRQGRNEQFF
>TRBV11-1|NA|TRBJ2-7|TRBD2
CASSLAPSGRTHEQYF
>TRBV7-8|NA|TRBJ2-3|TRBD2
CASSLASGRAADTQYF
>TRBV29-1|NA|TRBJ2-5|TRBD2
CSVKRGQETQYF
>TRBV5-1|NA|TRBJ1-3|TRBD1
CASSVGTGAGNTIYF
>TRBV7-2|few|TRBJ1-2|NA
CASSLAGTAIYTF
>TRBV7-2|NA|TRBJ1-5|NA
CASSSDWNQPQHF
>TRBV30|NA|TRBJ1-1|NA
CAWSWATEAFF
>TRBV28|once|TRBJ1-4|NA
CASSAGPNREKLFF
>TRBV5-6|once|TRBJ2-4|NA
CASSFTFTPDLAKNIQYF
>TRBV10-3|NA|TRBJ2-2|TRBD2
CAISTSGRLSGELFF
>TRBV27|NA|TRBJ1-6|NA
CASSSTLGWDSPLHF
>TRBV29-1|NA|TRBJ2-3|NA
CSVGLGDTQYF
>TRBV7-2|few|TRBJ2-7|NA
CASSRRYEQYF
>TRBV7-2|NA|TRBJ1-2|TRBD1
CASSLAVGARGLGYTF
>TRBV27|NA|TRBJ2-7|NA
CASSSPPVGSYEQYF
>TRBV28|NA|TRBJ2-5|TRBD1
CASSSQGAQGETQYF
>TRBV28|NA|TRBJ1-3|TRBD1
CASSFNPGQGPGNTIYF
>TRBV2|NA|TRBJ2-3|TRBD1
CASGSGTGAYTQYF
>TRBV2|NA|TRBJ1-6|NA
CASSVTSGNLSPLHF
>TRBV30|NA|TRBJ2-2|NA
CAWSYISGTELYTGELFF
>TRBV9|NA|TRBJ1-4|NA
CASSPEGATNEKLFF
>TRBV5-1|NA|TRBJ2-7|TRBD1
CASSTRQGASYEQYF
>TRBV6-4|once|TRBJ2-3|NA
CASSDSPGVSDTQYF
>TRBV4-3|once|TRBJ2-5|NA
CASSQDQGETQYF
>TRBV5-4|NA|TRBJ2-7|NA
CASSPNRGSSYEQYF
>TRBV4-3|once|TRBJ1-2|TRBD1
CASSQGRYWTGDGYTF
>TRBV28|NA|TRBJ1-5|NA
CASSSGMGGNNQPQHF
>TRBV7-6|once|TRBJ2-1|NA
CASSSGLQSYNEQFF
>TRBV7-9|NA|TRBJ2-2|TRBD1
CASKPGTGGTGELFF
>TRBV6-5|NA|TRBJ1-1|NA
CASSNRRNTEAFF
>TRBV7-9|NA|TRBJ1-1|NA
CASSPREKMNTEAFF
>TRBV4-3|NA|TRBJ2-5|TRBD1
CASSSGQRETQYF
>TRBV28|NA|TRBJ1-1|NA
CASSLGGYMNTEAFF